The T cell receptor beta chain described here comes from a study of T cells in Graves' hyperthyroidism and ophthalmopathy. Study-level background: Peripheral blood was obtained at initial diagnosis, preceding any treatment. Findings of the study overall: In the blood, most expanded thyroid clonotypes above 0.001 appeared as well.

V lost 9 bases to trimming and J lost 4 bases; unmatched junction nucleotides: 7. Germline V CDR1 and CDR2: MDHEN, SYDVKM. This CDR3 comprises 15 residues. Concerning this clonotype itself: Antigen specificity is unknown.

There were TCR beta CDR3 regions amplified from RNA transcripts. The HTBI set primed first-round TCR CDR3 RT-PCR. In TCRdb, the multiplex PCR reads were re-called with MiXCR into one record per CDR3 protein. The sample has around 340,000 distinct CDR3 sequences, approximately 13% seen once; the top ten hold just under 25%. The sample comprised blood. The TCR comes from a woman between 25 and 40 years old with Graves' hyperthyroidism. The J gene is TRBJ2-7, the V gene TRBV28; TRBD2 agrees at 15 bases. This CDR3 reads CASVLGLAGGYEQYF. CDR3 coding DNA: TGTGCCAGTGTGTTGGGACTAGCGGGAGGTTACGAGCAGTACTTC.